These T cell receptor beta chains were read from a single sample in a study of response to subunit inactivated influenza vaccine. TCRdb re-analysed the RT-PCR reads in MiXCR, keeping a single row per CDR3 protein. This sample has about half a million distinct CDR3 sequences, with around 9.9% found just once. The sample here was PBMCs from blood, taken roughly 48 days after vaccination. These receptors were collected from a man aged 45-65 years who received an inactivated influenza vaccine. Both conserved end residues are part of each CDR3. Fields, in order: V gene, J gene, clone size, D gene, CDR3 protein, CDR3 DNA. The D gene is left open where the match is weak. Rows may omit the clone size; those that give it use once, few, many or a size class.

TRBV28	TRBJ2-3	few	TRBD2	CASSGTSGGRDTQYF	TGTGCCAGCAGCGGGACTAGCGGGGGGAGAGATACGCAGTATTTT
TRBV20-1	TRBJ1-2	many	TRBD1	CSASGGSRGRNYGYTF	TGCAGTGCTAGTGGCGGATCCAGGGGGCGAAACTATGGCTACACCTTC
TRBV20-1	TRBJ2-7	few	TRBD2	CSAGSGTYEQYF	TGCAGTGCTGGTAGCGGGACCTACGAGCAGTACTTC
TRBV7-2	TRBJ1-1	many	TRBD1	CASSLGDSLGTEAFF	TGTGCCAGCAGCTTAGGGGACAGCCTTGGCACTGAAGCTTTCTTT
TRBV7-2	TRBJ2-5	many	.	CASSSTQETQYF	TGTGCCAGCAGCTCAACCCAAGAGACCCAGTACTTC
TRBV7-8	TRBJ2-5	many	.	CASSLPPFETQYF	TGTGCCAGCAGCTTACCCCCCTTTGAGACCCAGTACTTC
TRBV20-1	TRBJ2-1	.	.	CSARDVAHEQFF	TGCAGTGCTAGAGATGTTGCACATGAGCAGTTCTTC
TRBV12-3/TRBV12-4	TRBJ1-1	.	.	CASSFGGRSTEAFF	TGTGCCAGCAGTTTTGGGGGGCGGAGCACTGAAGCTTTCTTT
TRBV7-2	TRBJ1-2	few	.	CASSLASFGGPYTF	TGTGCCAGCAGCTTAGCGAGTTTCGGGGGGCCCTACACCTTC
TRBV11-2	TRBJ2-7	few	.	CASSNKFSYEQYF	TGTGCCAGCAGTAATAAATTCTCCTACGAGCAGTACTTC
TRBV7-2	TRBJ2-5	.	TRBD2	CASSSETSGGSSTQYF	TGTGCCAGCAGCTCAGAGACTAGCGGGGGGTCCTCGACCCAGTACTTC
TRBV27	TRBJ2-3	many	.	CASSLSRTDTQYF	TGTGCCAGCAGTTTGTCCCGCACAGATACGCAGTATTTT
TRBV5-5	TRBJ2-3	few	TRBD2	CASSSIAGWGTDTQYF	TGTGCCAGCAGCTCCATAGCGGGATGGGGGACAGATACGCAGTATTTT
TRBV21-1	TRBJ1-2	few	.	CATQLRQGFYGYTF	TGTGCCACCCAGCTTAGACAGGGGTTCTATGGCTACACCTTC
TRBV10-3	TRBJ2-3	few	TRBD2	CAIGLAGSDTQYF	TGTGCCATCGGACTAGCGGGATCAGATACGCAGTATTTT
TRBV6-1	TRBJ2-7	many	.	CASSLEAGQTYEQYF	TGTGCCAGCAGTCTAGAAGCGGGACAAACCTACGAGCAGTACTTC
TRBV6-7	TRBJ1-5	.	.	CARVGGNQPQHF	TGTGCCAGGGTTGGAGGCAATCAGCCCCAGCATTTT
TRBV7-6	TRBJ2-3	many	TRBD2	CASSLVVSSGSLTDTQYF	TGTGCCAGCAGCTTAGTAGTCTCTAGCGGGAGTTTGACAGATACGCAGTATTTT
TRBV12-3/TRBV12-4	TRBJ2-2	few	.	CAQGGPGELFF	TGTGCCCAAGGTGGCCCCGGGGAGCTGTTTTTT
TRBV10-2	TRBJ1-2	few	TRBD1	CASSGRGGEFINYGYTF	TGCGCCAGCAGTGGACGAGGGGGCGAGTTCATCAACTATGGCTACACCTTC
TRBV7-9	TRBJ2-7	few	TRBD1	CASTNGQAEQYF	TGTGCCAGCACCAACGGACAGGCCGAGCAGTACTTC
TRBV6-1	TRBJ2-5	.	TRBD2	CASSGLGRAKTQYF	TGTGCCAGCAGCGGACTAGGGCGAGCGAAGACCCAGTACTTC
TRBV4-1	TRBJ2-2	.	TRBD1	CASSHAWTGKQTGELFF	TGCGCCAGCAGCCATGCATGGACAGGGAAACAAACCGGGGAGCTGTTTTTT
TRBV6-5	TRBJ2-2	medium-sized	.	CAISSGGLGTGELFF	TGTGCGATCTCATCAGGGGGGTTGGGCACCGGGGAGCTGTTTTTT
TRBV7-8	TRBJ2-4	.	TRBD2	CASSLGALRLAGWYIQYF	TGTGCCAGCAGCTTAGGCGCACTACGACTAGCGGGGTGGTACATTCAGTACTTC
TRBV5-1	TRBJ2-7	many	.	CASKRTLSSYEQYF	TGCGCCAGCAAAAGGACATTGAGCTCCTACGAGCAGTACTTC
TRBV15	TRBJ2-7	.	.	CATSRFREQQYF	TGTGCCACCAGCAGATTCAGGGAGCAGCAGTACTTC
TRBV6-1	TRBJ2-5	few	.	CASRRAFQPLNQETQYF	TGTGCCAGCAGGCGGGCTTTTCAGCCGCTTAACCAAGAGACCCAGTACTTC